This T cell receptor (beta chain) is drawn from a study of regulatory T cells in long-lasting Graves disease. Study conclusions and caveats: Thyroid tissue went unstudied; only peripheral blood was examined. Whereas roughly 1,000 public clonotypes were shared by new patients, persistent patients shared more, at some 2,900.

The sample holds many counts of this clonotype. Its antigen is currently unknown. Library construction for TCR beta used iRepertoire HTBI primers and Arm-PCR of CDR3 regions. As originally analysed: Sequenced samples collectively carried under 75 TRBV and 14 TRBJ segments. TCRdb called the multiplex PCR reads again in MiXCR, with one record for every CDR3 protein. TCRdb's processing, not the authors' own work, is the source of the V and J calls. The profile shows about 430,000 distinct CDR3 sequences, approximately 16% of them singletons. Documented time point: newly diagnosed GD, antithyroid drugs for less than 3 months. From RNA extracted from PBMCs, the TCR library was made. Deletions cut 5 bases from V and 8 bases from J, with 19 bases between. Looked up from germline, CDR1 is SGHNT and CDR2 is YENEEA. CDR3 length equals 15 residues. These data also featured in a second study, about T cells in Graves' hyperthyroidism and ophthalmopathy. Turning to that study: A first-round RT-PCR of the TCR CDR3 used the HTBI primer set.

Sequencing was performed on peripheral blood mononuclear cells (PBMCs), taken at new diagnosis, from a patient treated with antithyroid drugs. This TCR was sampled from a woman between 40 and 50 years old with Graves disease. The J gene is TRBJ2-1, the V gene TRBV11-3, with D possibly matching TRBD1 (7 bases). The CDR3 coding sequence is TGTGCCAGCAGCCCACAGGGGAAGGGCGGGGATGAGCAGTTCTTC. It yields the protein CASSPQGKGGDEQFF.